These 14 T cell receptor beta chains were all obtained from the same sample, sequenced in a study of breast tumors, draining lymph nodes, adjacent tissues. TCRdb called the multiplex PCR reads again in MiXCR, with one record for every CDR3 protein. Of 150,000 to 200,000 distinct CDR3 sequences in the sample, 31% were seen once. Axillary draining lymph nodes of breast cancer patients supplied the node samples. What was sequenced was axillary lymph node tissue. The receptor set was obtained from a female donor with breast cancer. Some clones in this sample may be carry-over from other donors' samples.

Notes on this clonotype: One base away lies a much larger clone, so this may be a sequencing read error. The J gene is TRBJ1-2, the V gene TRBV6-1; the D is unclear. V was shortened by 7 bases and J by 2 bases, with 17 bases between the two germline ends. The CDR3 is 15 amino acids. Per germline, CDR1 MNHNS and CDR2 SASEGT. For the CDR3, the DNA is TGTGCCAGCAATGCGCGCGACCCCTTGAACTATGGCTACACCTTC. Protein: CASNARDPLNYGYTF.

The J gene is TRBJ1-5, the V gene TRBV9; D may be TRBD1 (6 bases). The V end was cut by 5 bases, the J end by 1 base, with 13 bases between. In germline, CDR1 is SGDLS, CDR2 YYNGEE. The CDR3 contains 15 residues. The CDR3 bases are TGTGCCAGCAGTCGGGACACAGAAAGCAATCAGCCCCAGCATTTT. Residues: CASSRDTESNQPQHF.

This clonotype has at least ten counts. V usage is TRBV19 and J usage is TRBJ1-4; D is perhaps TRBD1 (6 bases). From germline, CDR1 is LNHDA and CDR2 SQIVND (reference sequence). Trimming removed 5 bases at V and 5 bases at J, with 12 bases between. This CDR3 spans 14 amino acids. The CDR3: CASSPKQGNEKLFF. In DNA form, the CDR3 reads TGTGCCAGTAGTCCTAAACAGGGAAATGAAAAACTGTTTTTT.

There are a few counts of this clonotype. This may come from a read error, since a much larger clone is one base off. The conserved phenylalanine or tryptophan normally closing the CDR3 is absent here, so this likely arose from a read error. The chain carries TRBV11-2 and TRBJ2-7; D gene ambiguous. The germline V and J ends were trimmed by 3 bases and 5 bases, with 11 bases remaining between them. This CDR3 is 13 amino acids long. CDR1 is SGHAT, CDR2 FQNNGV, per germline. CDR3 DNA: TGTGCCAGCAGCTTCTTGGGCGGAAACGAGCAGTACCTC. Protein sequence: CASSFLGGNEQYL.

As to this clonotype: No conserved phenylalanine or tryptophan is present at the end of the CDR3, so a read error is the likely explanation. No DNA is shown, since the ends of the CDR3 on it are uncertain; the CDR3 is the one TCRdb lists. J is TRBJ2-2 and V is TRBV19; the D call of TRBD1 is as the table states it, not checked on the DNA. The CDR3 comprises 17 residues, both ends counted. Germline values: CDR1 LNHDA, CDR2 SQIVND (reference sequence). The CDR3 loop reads CASSSLRDSTNTGELSL.

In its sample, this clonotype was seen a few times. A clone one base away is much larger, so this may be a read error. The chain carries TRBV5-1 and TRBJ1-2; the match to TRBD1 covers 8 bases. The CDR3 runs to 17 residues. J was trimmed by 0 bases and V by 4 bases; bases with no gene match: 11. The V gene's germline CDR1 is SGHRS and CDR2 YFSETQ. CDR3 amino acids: CASSRRTGRDTNYGYTF. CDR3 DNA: TGCGCCAGCAGCAGGAGGACAGGGAGGGACACTAACTATGGCTACACCTTC.

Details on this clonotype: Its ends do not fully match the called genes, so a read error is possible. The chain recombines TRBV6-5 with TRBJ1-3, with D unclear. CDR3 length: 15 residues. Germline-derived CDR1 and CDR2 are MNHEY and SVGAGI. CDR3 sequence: CAGSYSGGDKNTIYF. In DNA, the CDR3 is TGTGCCGGCAGTTACTCCGGAGGAGACAAAAACACCATATATTTT.

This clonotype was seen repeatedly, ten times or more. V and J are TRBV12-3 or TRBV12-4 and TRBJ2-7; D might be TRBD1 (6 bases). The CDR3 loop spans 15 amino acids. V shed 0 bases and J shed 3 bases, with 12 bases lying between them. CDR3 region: CASSLAHRAYYEQYF. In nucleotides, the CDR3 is TGTGCCAGCAGTTTAGCGCACAGGGCCTACTACGAGCAGTACTTC.

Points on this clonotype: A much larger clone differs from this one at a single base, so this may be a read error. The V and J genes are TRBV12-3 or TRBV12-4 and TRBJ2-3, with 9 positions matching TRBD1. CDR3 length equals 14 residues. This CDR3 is CASSLDRGQDAQYF. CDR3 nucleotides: TGTGCCAGCAGTTTAGACAGGGGGCAAGATGCGCAGTATTTT.

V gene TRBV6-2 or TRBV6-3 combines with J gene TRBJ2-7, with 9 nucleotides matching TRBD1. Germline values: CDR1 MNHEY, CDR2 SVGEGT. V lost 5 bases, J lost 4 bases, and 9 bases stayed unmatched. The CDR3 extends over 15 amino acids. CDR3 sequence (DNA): TGTGCCAGCAGTGCCTCCGGGACAGGGCTATACGAGCAGTACTTC. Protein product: CASSASGTGLYEQYF.

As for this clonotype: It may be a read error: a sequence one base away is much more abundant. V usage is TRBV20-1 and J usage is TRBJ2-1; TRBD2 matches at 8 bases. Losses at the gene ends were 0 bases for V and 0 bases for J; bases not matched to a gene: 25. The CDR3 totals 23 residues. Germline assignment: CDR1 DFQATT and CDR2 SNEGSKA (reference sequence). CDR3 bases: TGCAGTGCTAGAGATTCGAGGGGACTAGTGCACAAGGGCGGGGAGTTCTCCTACAATGAGCAGTTCTTC. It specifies CSARDSRGLVHKGGEFSYNEQFF.

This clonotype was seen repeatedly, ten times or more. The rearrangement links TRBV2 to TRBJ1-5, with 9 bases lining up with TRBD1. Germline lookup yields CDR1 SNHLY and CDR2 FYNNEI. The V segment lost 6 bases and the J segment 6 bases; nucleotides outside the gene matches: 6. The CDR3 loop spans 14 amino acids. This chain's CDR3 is CASRDRGEGQPQHF. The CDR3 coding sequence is TGTGCCAGCAGAGACAGGGGGGAGGGTCAGCCCCAGCATTTT.

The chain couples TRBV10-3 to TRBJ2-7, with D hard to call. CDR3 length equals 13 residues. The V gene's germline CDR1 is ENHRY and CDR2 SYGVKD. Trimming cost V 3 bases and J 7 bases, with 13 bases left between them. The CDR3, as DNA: TGTGCCATCAGTGACCCCCTTCTGGGGGAGCAGTACTTC. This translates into CAISDPLLGEQYF.

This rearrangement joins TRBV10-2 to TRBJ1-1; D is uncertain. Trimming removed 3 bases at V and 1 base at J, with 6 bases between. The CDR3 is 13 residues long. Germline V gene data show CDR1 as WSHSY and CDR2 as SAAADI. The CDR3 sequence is CASSEGWNTEAFF. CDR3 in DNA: TGCGCCAGCAGTGAAGGCTGGAACACTGAAGCTTTCTTT.